A single sample is the source of the 32 T cell receptor beta chains below, sequenced in a study of beta chain features in type 1 diabetes. Reverse transcription of all isolated RNA meant that expressed TCRB transcripts were sequenced. This table comes from immunoSEQ multiplex PCR, and its TCRdb copy is limited to in-frame clones, with some not included. The sample shows under 950,000 clones, roughly 15% of them seen only once. The sequenced material came from naive CD4+ T cells from blood. The receptors shown here come from a young woman in good health.

The CDR3 DNA reads TGTGCCAGCAGCCAAGATCGACACAGGGGGGGAAGCTACGAGCAGTACTTC. It is translated as CASSQDRHRGGSYEQYF. The chain is built from TRBV4-2 and TRBJ2-7; D possibly corresponds to TRBD1 (8 bases). Per germline, CDR1 LGHNA and CDR2 YNFKEQ. The ends were cut back, 0 bases at V and 3 bases at J, with 18 bases in the middle. This CDR3 contains 17 residues.

This clone has only a few counts. V and J are TRBV19 and TRBJ2-7; the match to TRBD1 covers 12 bases. V lost 6 bases to trimming and J lost 2 bases; unmatched junction nucleotides: 2. Germline assignment: CDR1 LNHDA and CDR2 SQIVND (reference sequence). The CDR3 runs to 14 residues. CDR3: CASSGTGGTYEQYF. CDR3 nucleotide sequence: TGTGCCAGTAGCGGGACAGGGGGCACCTACGAGCAGTACTTC. The full variable domain, completed using reference TRBV19 and TRBJ2-7, is DGGITQSPKYLFRKEGQNVTLSCEQNLNHDAMYWYRQDPGQGLRLIYYSQIVNDFQKGDIAEGYSVSREKKESFPLTVTSAQKNPTAFYLCASSGTGGTYEQYFGPGTRLTVT.

Only a few counts were recorded for this clone. The J gene is TRBJ2-1, the V gene TRBV7-9; 9 nucleotides match TRBD1. With V trimmed by 8 bases and J by 16 bases, 6 bases remained unmatched. This CDR3 is 10 amino acids long. Germline V gene data show CDR1 as SEHNR and CDR2 as FQNEAQ (reference sequence). CDR3 nucleotide sequence: TGTGCCAGCGCGGGGACAGGGTTCTTCTTC. It specifies CASAGTGFFF.

The chain employs TRBV9 and TRBJ2-6; D is unclear. The V and J ends lost 6 bases and 4 bases respectively, with 17 bases between them. CDR3 length: 16 amino acids. Germline lookup yields CDR1 SGDLS and CDR2 YYNGEE. CDR3 in amino acids: CASTYGGSAGANVLTF. The CDR3 DNA reads as TGTGCCAGCACCTACGGTGGGTCTGCCGGGGCCAACGTCCTGACTTTC.

This clone was counted a few times. The chain recombines TRBV2 with TRBJ1-2; possible D gene TRBD1, 5 bases. The CDR3 length is 12 residues. CDR1 SNHLY and CDR2 FYNNEI come from the germline V gene. V was trimmed by 8 bases and J by 6 bases, leaving 13 bases between them. In DNA form, the CDR3 reads TGTGCCAGCGGAGCCGACAGACATGGCTACACCTTC. Encoded protein: CASGADRHGYTF.

This clone appeared a few times. J is TRBJ2-1 and V is TRBV18, with a weak D call TRBD1 (6 bases). The CDR3 contains 13 residues. The V end was cut by 8 bases, the J end by 7 bases, with 15 bases between. The germline V gene encodes CDR1 KGHSH and CDR2 LQKENI. The CDR3 loop is CASTDSRENEQFF. In nucleotides, the CDR3 is TGTGCCAGCACGGACAGCCGGGAAAATGAGCAGTTCTTC.

This clone appeared a few times. CDR3: CATSRVYSQNYEQYF. CDR3 DNA: TGTGCCACCAGCAGAGTCTACTCTCAAAATTACGAGCAGTACTTC. J is TRBJ2-7 and V is TRBV15, with no clear D. CDR1 is LNHNV and CDR2 is YYDKDF in the germline V gene (reference sequence). V lost 1 base and J lost 4, with 14 bases in between. The CDR3 is 15 residues long.

This clone was recorded a few times. The genes are TRBV2 and TRBJ1-1; the match to TRBD1 covers 7 bases. The V gene's germline CDR1 is SNHLY and CDR2 FYNNEI. The CDR3 has 14 amino acids. After removal of 7 bases from V and 5 bases from J, the junction contained 10 bases not matched to a gene. Written as DNA, the CDR3 is TGTGCCAGCAAAGACAGGGTCCCCTTGACTGAAGCTTTCTTT. Protein sequence: CASKDRVPLTEAFF.

This clone was seen a few times. The rearrangement joins TRBV7-3 to TRBJ2-1; tentatively, D is TRBD1 (6 bases). Between the trimmed V and J ends, which lost 1 base and 4 bases, there was a span of 11 bases. Germline V gene lookup returns CDR1 SGHTA and CDR2 FQGTGA. There are 15 residues in the CDR3. Here the CDR3 reads CASSLMSGEYNEQFF. The CDR3, as DNA: TGTGCCAGCAGCTTAATGTCAGGGGAATACAATGAGCAGTTCTTC.

To note about this clone: In the same sample, other DNA sequences code for this CDR3. The chain couples TRBV7-2 to TRBJ1-5; D gene ambiguous. The V gene's germline CDR1 is SGHTA and CDR2 FQGNSA. The CDR3 covers 12 residues. With 1 base removed from V and 6 bases from J, the gap between germline ends came to 4 bases. The CDR3 here is CASSLGGQPQHF. Written as DNA, the CDR3 is TGTGCCAGCAGCTTAGGGGGTCAGCCCCAGCATTTT.

The chain recombines TRBV4-1 with TRBJ1-2, with 10 positions matching TRBD1. The CDR3 is 15 residues long. With V trimmed by 3 bases and J by 5 bases, 6 bases remained unmatched. Germline values: CDR1 MGHRA, CDR2 YSYEKL. CDR3 sequence: CASSQTGTGDYGYTF. In DNA form, the CDR3 reads TGCGCCAGCAGCCAGACCGGGACAGGGGATTATGGCTACACCTTC.

The chain employs TRBV18 and TRBJ2-1; the match to TRBD2 covers 8 bases. Germline V gene sequence: CDR1 KGHSH, CDR2 LQKENI. V shed 3 bases, J shed 8 bases, and the junction held 12 bases outside the gene matches. This CDR3 region has 16 residues. The CDR3 DNA reads TGTGCCAGCTCACCCCGCCCGGGAGGGCCCCTCTATGAGCAGTTCTTC. Its translation is CASSPRPGGPLYEQFF.

The chain recombines TRBV9 with TRBJ1-5, with D unclear. Germline-derived CDR1 and CDR2 are SGDLS and YYNGEE. The V and J ends lost 7 bases and 5 bases respectively, with 16 bases between them. The CDR3 covers 14 residues. CDR3 region: CASARDPVDQPQHF. In nucleotides, the CDR3 is TGTGCCAGCGCGAGGGATCCCGTGGATCAGCCCCAGCATTTT.

Details on this clone: The same CDR3 arises from other DNA sequences in this sample as well. CDR3 nucleotides: TGTGCCACCAGCAGGGTTTCCGGGGATGGCTACACCTTC. It specifies CATSRVSGDGYTF. The J gene is TRBJ1-2, the V gene TRBV15, with unresolved D. CDR1 and CDR2 (germline): LNHNV, YYDKDF (reference sequence). V was trimmed by 3 bases and J by 6 bases, leaving 11 bases between them. The CDR3 has 13 residues. The full variable domain, rest sourced from reference TRBV15 and TRBJ1-2, is DAMVIQNPRYQVTQFGKPVTLSCSQTLNHNVMYWYQQKSSQAPKLLFHYYDKDFNNEADTPDNFQSRRPNTSFCFLDIRSPGLGDTAMYLCATSRVSGDGYTFGSGTRLTVV.

V usage is TRBV19 and J usage is TRBJ2-6; 10 bases align to TRBD2. V lost 3 bases, J lost 3 bases, and 20 bases stayed unmatched. Germline loops: CDR1 LNHDA, CDR2 SQIVND (reference sequence). The CDR3 loop spans 22 amino acids. The CDR3 DNA reads as TGTGCCAGTAGTATTTGGCGACCAGAGCGGGAGGGCCTAAGGAGTGGGGCCAACGTCCTGACTTTC. Translating it yields CASSIWRPEREGLRSGANVLTF.

This clone has a handful of counts. Additional DNA sequences in this sample encode the identical CDR3. V usage is TRBV7-2 and J usage is TRBJ2-3; D uncertain. Between the trimmed V and J ends, which lost 4 bases and 3 bases, there was a span of 8 bases. Germline CDR1 reads SGHTA; CDR2 reads FQGNSA. CDR3 length equals 13 residues. This chain's CDR3 is CASSSRTTDTQYF. CDR3 nucleotide sequence: TGTGCCAGCAGCTCAAGAACTACAGATACGCAGTATTTT.

This clone was observed once. This chain uses TRBV27 with TRBJ2-3, with D perhaps matching TRBD1 or TRBD2 (5 bases each). V dropped 6 bases and J dropped 8 bases, with 18 bases sitting between them. The CDR3 length is 14 residues. Per the germline V gene, CDR1 is MNHEY and CDR2 is SMNVEV (reference sequence). The CDR3 reads CASRDPGTLPTQYF. CDR3 nucleotide sequence: TGTGCCAGCAGGGACCCCGGGACCCTCCCTACGCAGTATTTT.

The chain carries TRBV2 and TRBJ2-1, with D unclear. V shed 2 bases and J shed 9 bases, with 11 bases lying between them. CDR1 is SNHLY and CDR2 is FYNNEI in the germline V gene. This CDR3 has 13 residues. For the CDR3, the DNA is TGTGCCAGCAGTGAACTAGATCCGGGTGAGCAGTTCTTC. It yields the protein CASSELDPGEQFF.

This clone was seen more than once but under ten times. The CDR3 region is CARYRGPRNTQYF. In DNA, the CDR3 is TGCGCCAGGTACCGTGGGCCACGAAATACGCAGTATTTT. J is TRBJ2-3 and V is TRBV4-3; no definite D call. Germline V gene sequence: CDR1 LGHNA, CDR2 YSLEER. Trimming cost V 9 bases and J 7 bases, with 17 bases left between them. The CDR3 contains 13 residues.

The chain recombines TRBV9 with TRBJ1-2, with D uncertain. This CDR3 region has 15 residues. Trimming shortened V by 2 bases and J by 5 bases, and 16 bases separated the two germline ends. Germline-derived CDR1 and CDR2 are SGDLS and YYNGEE. The CDR3 sequence is CASSVDGTVRYGYTF. In DNA form, the CDR3 reads TGTGCCAGCAGCGTCGACGGCACAGTAAGATATGGCTACACCTTC.

This clone was observed a handful of times. This chain joins TRBV7-6 and TRBJ2-2; 7 bases map to TRBD2. CDR1 SGHVS and CDR2 FNYEAQ come from the germline V gene. The CDR3 contains 17 residues. With V trimmed by 2 bases and J by 1 base, 7 bases remained unmatched. The CDR3 here is CASSLLSPSGNTGELFF. Written as DNA, the CDR3 is TGTGCCAGCAGCTTACTATCGCCTAGCGGGAACACCGGGGAGCTGTTTTTT.

V is TRBV4-2 and J is TRBJ2-3; D gene unclear. This CDR3 spans 16 amino acids. Trimming took off 1 base at V and 0 bases at J, with 11 bases between the two ends. In germline, CDR1 is LGHNA, CDR2 YNFKEQ. For the CDR3, the DNA is TGTGCCAGCAGCCAAGTGGGTGGGGTAAGCACAGATACGCAGTATTTT. Translating it yields CASSQVGGVSTDTQYF.

This clone has only a few counts. The chain joins TRBV28 to TRBJ2-1; TRBD1 is a possible D gene (5 bases). Trimming pared 11 bases from V and 6 bases from J, leaving 17 bases between. This CDR3 is 13 amino acids long. Germline V gives CDR1 MDHEN, CDR2 SYDVKM. CDR3 bases: TGTGCCCTTAATCTGAGGACAATCAATGAGCAGTTCTTC. It specifies CALNLRTINEQFF.

This clone occurred a few times. The chain couples TRBV5-4 to TRBJ1-5, with D uncertain. Germline V gene data show CDR1 as SGHNT and CDR2 as YYREEE (reference sequence). Between the trimmed V and J ends, which lost 4 bases and 6 bases, there was a span of 14 bases. This CDR3 has 14 amino acids. In DNA form, the CDR3 reads TGTGCCAGCAGCCAAGGGCCCGCGTCTCAGCCCCAGCATTTT. Amino acid sequence: CASSQGPASQPQHF.

The sample holds a few counts of this clone. This sequence joins TRBV5-1 and TRBJ2-5; 8 bases are shared with TRBD2. J lost 2 bases, V lost 3 bases, and 12 bases had no gene match. Per the germline V gene, CDR1 is SGHRS and CDR2 is YFSETQ. This CDR3 contains 17 residues. CDR3 in DNA: TGCGCCAGCAGCTCGCACCACTTACTAGCGGTGCAAGAGACCCAGTACTTC. Translated, it gives CASSSHHLLAVQETQYF.

Only a few counts were recorded for this clone. At the DNA level, this CDR3 is encoded by other sequences in the same sample as well. The chain recombines TRBV7-2 with TRBJ2-1; D is uncertain. Trimming stripped 1 base from V and 4 bases from J, with 5 bases between. Germline lookup yields CDR1 SGHTA and CDR2 FQGNSA. There are 13 residues in the CDR3. CDR3 region: CASSLGLYNEQFF. The CDR3 nucleotides are TGTGCCAGCAGCTTAGGGCTGTACAATGAGCAGTTCTTC.

The chain joins TRBV5-1 to TRBJ2-3, with TRBD1 matching 10 bases. The CDR3 consists of 15 residues. Germline V lookup: CDR1 SGHRS, CDR2 YFSETQ. Trimming removed 4 bases from V and 5 bases from J; junction bases left unmatched: 7. The CDR3 DNA follows: TGCGCCAGCAGCAGAGACAGGGGGCAAGGAGATACGCAGTATTTT. It encodes CASSRDRGQGDTQYF.

The CDR3 protein is CAISSSGRGGTGELFF. CDR3 nucleotides: TGTGCCATCAGTTCTAGCGGGAGAGGTGGCACCGGGGAGCTGTTTTTT. This chain links TRBV10-3 with TRBJ2-2; 10 nucleotides line up with TRBD2. Trimming at V came to 5 bases and at J to 4 bases, leaving 7 bases not matched to a gene. The V gene's germline CDR1 is ENHRY and CDR2 SYGVKD. This CDR3 contains 16 residues.

V and J are TRBV28 and TRBJ1-2; D is ambiguous. The length of the CDR3 is 12 residues. V gave up 5 bases and J gave up 2 bases, with 6 bases separating them. Per the germline V gene, CDR1 is MDHEN and CDR2 is SYDVKM. The CDR3 DNA follows: TGTGCCAGCAGTACGGGGAACTATGGCTACACCTTC. Protein: CASSTGNYGYTF.

The V call is TRBV4-3, the J call TRBJ2-6; 8 bases are a match to TRBD1. Germline CDR1 is LGHNA and CDR2 is YSLEER. The CDR3 runs to 18 residues. V was clipped by 2 bases and J by 2 bases; unmatched bases: 8. CDR3 protein: CASSQFSRDRPGANVLTF. In nucleotides, the CDR3 is TGCGCCAGCAGCCAATTCTCCCGGGACAGGCCTGGGGCCAACGTCCTGACTTTC.

This clone showed up just a few times. The V and J genes are TRBV5-4 and TRBJ2-7, with 7 bases lining up with TRBD2. CDR1 and CDR2 (germline): SGHNT, YYREEE (reference sequence). V lost 1 base to trimming and J lost 0 bases; unmatched junction nucleotides: 4. This CDR3 region has 15 residues. The CDR3 reads CASSLRGRASYEQYF. CDR3 DNA: TGTGCCAGCAGCTTGCGTGGGAGGGCCTCCTACGAGCAGTACTTC. The full variable domain, completed using reference TRBV5-4 and TRBJ2-7, is ETGVTQSPTHLIKTRGQQVTLRCSSQSGHNTVSWYQQALGQGPQFIFQYYREEENGRGNFPPRFSGLQFPNYSSELNVNALELDDSALYLCASSLRGRASYEQYFGPGTRLTVT.

This clone was counted between two and nine times. This chain connects TRBV19 to TRBJ2-2; 10 nucleotides agree with TRBD2. CDR1 and CDR2 from the germline V gene are LNHDA and SQIVND (reference sequence). This CDR3 has 16 amino acids. V shed 7 bases, J shed 5 bases, and the junction held 10 bases outside the gene matches. CDR3 coding DNA: TGTGCCAGTAATCCGGCTAGCGGGAGAGGTACCGGGGAGCTGTTTTTT. It translates to CASNPASGRGTGELFF.